This T cell receptor (beta chain) was documented in a study of CD8 T cells in Susac syndrome. The CDR3 is 17 amino acids. CDR1 is GTSNPN and CDR2 is SVGIG in the germline V gene (reference sequence). Trimming at V came to 4 bases and at J to 4 bases, leaving 17 bases not matched to a gene. Controls comprised healthy donors matched for age and sex. RNA in amounts of roughly 0.5 to 1 ug was reverse transcribed with random hexamers. Amplification of TCR beta CDR3 by immunoSEQ multiplex PCR spanned 54 Vbeta and 13 Jbeta. TCRdb re-derived calls from the immunoSEQ multiplex PCR reads in MiXCR, one entry per CDR3 protein. This sample has about 200,000 distinct CDR3 sequences, with approximately 93% found just once.

Sequenced: CD4+ T cells from PBMCs. This receptor was obtained from a human donor in good health. The rearrangement links TRBV30 to TRBJ2-7; 9 bases map to TRBD1. CDR3 protein: CAWTSLTGTGNVYEQYF. In nucleotides, the CDR3 is TGTGCCTGGACCAGTCTAACCGGGACAGGGAACGTATACGAGCAGTACTTC. Combining the CDR3 with reference TRBV30 and TRBJ2-7 gives the whole variable domain SQTIHQWPATLVQPVGSPLSLECTVEGTSNPNLYWYRQAAGRGLQLLFYSVGIGQISSEVPQNLSASRPQDRQFILSSKKLLLSDSGFYLCAWTSLTGTGNVYEQYFGPGTRLTVT.